This TCR beta chain was retrieved from a study of cytomegalovirus exposure and HLA in healthy donors. PCR used 60 Vbeta primers and 13 Jbeta primers. Measured with immunoSEQ multiplex PCR; TCRdb has only the in-frame clones, and not every one. The sample shows 110,000 to 150,000 clones, 75% to 80% of them seen only once. The CDR3 totals 15 residues. The J segment lost 8 bases and the V segment lost 6 bases, leaving 12 bases of the junction unmatched. Germline V lookup: CDR1 MNHNY, CDR2 SVGAGI (reference sequence). The source material was PBMCs. The TCR was taken from a woman aged 25-40 years in good health and CMV-seronegative. The chain couples TRBV6-6 to TRBJ1-2; 10 nucleotides match TRBD1. The DNA for the CDR3 is TGTGCCAGCAGCTCCGGGACAGGGGTCCTTATGGGCTACACCTTC. It encodes CASSSGTGVLMGYTF.